What follows are 13 T cell receptor beta chains derived from one specimen sequenced in a study of radiotherapy plus CTLA-4 blockade in lung cancer. Repertoires were generated with immunoSEQ multiplex PCR, while TCRdb's copy carries only in-frame clones and drops some. The data contain roughly 100,000 clones, 82% of them seen just once; the ten biggest clones take up about 3.5%. The specimen was peripheral blood, collected from a patient treated with radiotherapy plus ipilimumab. The receptor source for this set is a human donor with non-small cell lung cancer who had a partial response to radiotherapy plus ipilimumab.

The genes are TRBV27 and TRBJ2-7; the D gene is possibly TRBD1 (5 bases). Trimming shortened V by 3 bases and J by 0 bases, and 18 bases separated the two germline ends. The CDR3 has 17 amino acids. CDR1 MNHEY and CDR2 SMNVEV come from the germline V gene (reference sequence). CDR3: CASSFRETARSSYEQYF. The CDR3 DNA reads as TGTGCCAGCAGTTTTAGAGAGACAGCGAGGAGCTCCTACGAGCAGTACTTC.

This CDR3 is CASSPGLAGGPSSYEQYF. The DNA for the CDR3 is TGTGCCAGCAGCCCTGGACTAGCGGGAGGCCCGAGTAGCTACGAGCAGTACTTC. The chain is built from TRBV7-6 and TRBJ2-7; 14 bases fit TRBD2. The CDR3 length is 18 residues. CDR1 and CDR2 (germline): SGHVS, FNYEAQ. V lost 5 bases and J lost 3; bases outside the gene matches: 12.

The chain has TRBV28 and TRBJ2-7, with 14 bases matching TRBD2. The CDR3 has 16 amino acids. The germline V gene encodes CDR1 MDHEN and CDR2 SYDVKM. V gave up 3 bases and J gave up 6 bases; unmatched junction bases: 7. The CDR3 DNA reads TGTGCCAGCAGTTTTTCGGGACTAGCGGGAGCAATCGAGCAGTACTTC. As protein: CASSFSGLAGAIEQYF.

V usage is TRBV6-1 and J usage is TRBJ1-5; D is unclear. Germline V lookup: CDR1 MNHNS, CDR2 SASEGT. Trimming removed 8 bases at V and 3 bases at J, with 14 bases between. The CDR3 contains 14 residues. The CDR3 loop is CASWGGWINQPQHF. The CDR3 region has the DNA TGTGCCAGCTGGGGAGGGTGGATCAATCAGCCCCAGCATTTT.

The chain combines TRBV28 with TRBJ1-4; 10 bases agree with TRBD1. Germline loops: CDR1 MDHEN, CDR2 SYDVKM. The V segment lost 4 bases and the J segment 6 bases; nucleotides outside the gene matches: 5. The CDR3 is 15 residues long. DNA of the CDR3: TGTGCCAGCAGTTCCGTGGGGACAGGGGATGAAAAACTGTTTTTT. Its translation is CASSSVGTGDEKLFF.

The V and J genes are TRBV28 and TRBJ2-7; 7 nucleotides match TRBD2. Germline assignment: CDR1 MDHEN and CDR2 SYDVKM. Trimming removed 6 bases from V and 1 base from J; junction bases left unmatched: 12. This CDR3 comprises 16 residues. As DNA, the CDR3 is TGTGCCAGCAGAACAACTAGCGTTCGTCTTTCCTACGAGCAGTACTTC. Its translation: CASRTTSVRLSYEQYF.

This sequence joins TRBV5-1 and TRBJ2-1, with D perhaps matching TRBD2 (5 bases). The CDR3 runs to 14 residues. Trimming shortened V by 1 base and J by 1 base, and 6 bases separated the two germline ends. In germline, CDR1 is SGHRS, CDR2 YFSETQ. The CDR3 is CASSLTGSYNEQFF. DNA for the CDR3: TGCGCCAGCAGCTTGACGGGATCCTACAATGAGCAGTTCTTC.

V and J are TRBV2 and TRBJ2-1, with 11 bases lining up with TRBD2. This CDR3 contains 16 residues. Germline V CDR1 and CDR2: SNHLY, FYNNEI. The V segment lost 7 bases and the J segment 5 bases; nucleotides outside the gene matches: 10. CDR3 bases: TGTGCCAGCATGACGAGGGGGACTAGCGGCCACAATGAGCAGTTCTTC. As protein: CASMTRGTSGHNEQFF.

The genes are TRBV18 and TRBJ1-5, with a tentative D call TRBD1 (5 bases). Germline-derived CDR1 and CDR2 are KGHSH and LQKENI. The CDR3 consists of 14 residues. The ends were cut back, 3 bases at V and 4 bases at J, with 10 bases in the middle. As DNA, the CDR3 is TGTGCCAGCTCACCGCCGGGGGGAAATCAGCCCCAGCATTTT. Translated, it gives CASSPPGGNQPQHF.

CDR3 in amino acids: CASSGTGTSFADTQYF. The CDR3 coding sequence is TGTGCCAGCAGTGGAACCGGGACTAGTTTCGCAGATACGCAGTATTTT. The gene calls are TRBV6-1 and TRBJ2-3; 8 positions match TRBD2. The CDR3 sequence is 16 residues long. V shed 4 bases and J 4 bases; nucleotides not matched to a gene: 10. Germline V gene sequence: CDR1 MNHNS, CDR2 SASEGT.

The gene calls are TRBV5-1 and TRBJ1-1; the match to TRBD1 covers 7 bases. J gave up 3 bases and V 5 bases, and 7 bases lay outside the gene matches. The germline gives CDR1 SGHRS, CDR2 YFSETQ. The CDR3 totals 14 residues. The CDR3 nucleotides read TGCGCCAGCAGAAGTAGCCAGGGGGACACTGAAGCTTTCTTT. Its protein is CASRSSQGDTEAFF.

The rearrangement links TRBV5-4 to TRBJ2-1; D may be TRBD1 (6 bases). Trimming stripped 7 bases from V and 9 bases from J, with 23 bases between. There are 15 residues in the CDR3. CDR1 and CDR2 (germline): SGHNT, YYREEE (reference sequence). The CDR3 spells CASGMTGSFLIEQFF. The DNA for the CDR3 is TGTGCCAGCGGGATGACAGGTTCCTTTTTGATTGAGCAGTTCTTC.

The chain carries TRBV6-5 and TRBJ2-5; D is possibly TRBD1 (5 bases). V was pared by 2 bases and J by 4 bases, with 11 bases between. CDR1 is MNHEY and CDR2 is SVGAGI in the germline V gene. CDR3 length equals 14 residues. CDR3 in amino acids: CASSYGDSRETQYF. CDR3 nucleotide sequence: TGTGCCAGCAGTTACGGCGACAGTCGAGAGACCCAGTACTTC.